The T cell receptor (beta chain) under discussion was sequenced for a study of CD8 T cells in ankylosing spondylitis. The sample holds a few counts of this clonotype. Its matching antigen is unknown. MiXCR, applied by TCRdb to the 5' RACE reads, yields one record per CDR3 protein. The repertoire consists of about 150,000 distinct CDR3 sequences, with approximately 7.4% occurring once and the leading ten covering around 12%. Study outcomes and limitations: Reported data indicate significant enrichment of disease-linked clones within matched ankylosing spondylitis synovial fluid. The study identified a TCR beta motif of several highly homologous variants that appeared characteristic of ankylosing spondylitis blood.

The CDR3 is 15 residues long. CDR1 is SGHTA, CDR2 FQGTGA, per germline. Trimming stripped 4 bases from V and 7 bases from J, with 17 bases between. The chain combines TRBV7-3 with TRBJ2-1; D is ambiguous. The receptor's source is a female donor with ankylosing spondylitis or in good health (not recorded which). The sample comprised blood, either unsorted or a sorted T cell fraction (not recorded which). The CDR3 loop is CASSSGLDARNEQFF. In nucleotides, the CDR3 is TGTGCCAGCAGCTCGGGCCTGGACGCTAGGAATGAGCAGTTCTTC.